This is a list of T cell receptor beta chains from one sample in a study of metastatic and nonmetastatic thyroid tumors. TCRdb re-clonotyped the PCR reads via MiXCR. The data contain about 21,000 clones, 20% to 30% of them seen just once; the ten biggest clones take up 15% to 25%. The material sequenced was blood. The receptors come from a female donor with papillary thyroid cancer or a benign thyroid nodule (not recorded which). Some clones in this sample may be carry-over from other donors' samples. The CDR3 runs from the conserved cysteine through the conserved F or W. Fields, in order: CDR3 DNA, CDR3 protein, clone size, D gene, V gene, J gene, CDR3 length. D genes are given only for firm matches. Clone size appears in some rows only: once, few, many, or a class for an expanded clone.

TGTGCCAGCAGCCGTGGAGTAGGGGGGGGTGAAAAACTGTTTTTT	CASSRGVGGGEKLFF	.	.	TRBV5-8	TRBJ1-4	15
TGTGCCAGCAGTTACTCATACCTCGGTGGTAATGAGCAGTTCTTC	CASSYSYLGGNEQFF	many	.	TRBV6-5	TRBJ2-1	15
TGTGCCAGCAGCTTGCGACAGGGACAATACAATGAGCAGTTCTTC	CASSLRQGQYNEQFF	.	TRBD1	TRBV11-1	TRBJ2-1	15
TGTGCCAGCAGCCGGGATGTACAGCTGACTCAGCCCCAGCATTTT	CASSRDVQLTQPQHF	many	.	TRBV4-2	TRBJ1-5	15
TGCGCCAGCAGCCAAGATGGGTTTACTAATGAAAAACTGTTTTTT	CASSQDGFTNEKLFF	once	.	TRBV4-1	TRBJ1-4	15
TGCGCCAGCAGCCAAGGGTTAGACAGGGTCGCCGGGGAGCTGTTTTTT	CASSQGLDRVAGELFF	once	TRBD1	TRBV4-3	TRBJ2-2	16
TGTGCCAGCAGTCCTGGGTGGATGGCGGGAGGGCCGGAGACCCAGTACTTC	CASSPGWMAGGPETQYF	many	TRBD2	TRBV6-2/TRBV6-3	TRBJ2-5	17
TGTGCCAGTTTTCGACATGGCACTGGAAACACCATATATTTT	CASFRHGTGNTIYF	.	.	TRBV6-1	TRBJ1-3	14
TGTGCCAGCAGCTTGGAGGCAGTGAACACTGAAGCTTTCTTT	CASSLEAVNTEAFF	many	.	TRBV5-5	TRBJ1-1	14
TGCGCCAGCAGTCTGGGGGACCCAAACTCCTACGAGCAGTACTTC	CASSLGDPNSYEQYF	.	.	TRBV5-1	TRBJ2-7	15
TGTGCCAGCAGCCGGCGGGGTCAGACAGGGATGAACACCGGGGAGCTGTTTTTT	CASSRRGQTGMNTGELFF	many	.	TRBV13	TRBJ2-2	18
TGTGCCAGCAGCTCCACCGGAGTCTCTGGGGCCAACGTCCTGACTTTC	CASSSTGVSGANVLTF	many	.	TRBV7-3	TRBJ2-6	16
TGTGCCAGCAGTTACGCATTCGGATACACCGGGGAGCTGTTTTTT	CASSYAFGYTGELFF	many	.	TRBV6-5	TRBJ2-2	15
TGTGCCAGCAGCCAAGCACGGGGGTTGAGCTCTGGGGCCAACGTCCTGACTTTC	CASSQARGLSSGANVLTF	many	.	TRBV14	TRBJ2-6	18
TGTGCCAGCAGTACAGGACTAGCCGTAAACACCGGGGAGCTGTTTTTT	CASSTGLAVNTGELFF	medium-sized	TRBD2	TRBV6-2/TRBV6-3	TRBJ2-2	16
TGTGCCTGGAGTCGAGGGGGCGGTAATTCACCCCTCCACTTT	CAWSRGGGNSPLHF	.	TRBD1	TRBV30	TRBJ1-6	14
TGTGCCTGGAGTGACCGGCGGTTCCCCGGGGAGCTGTTTTTT	CAWSDRRFPGELFF	.	.	TRBV30	TRBJ2-2	14
TGTGCCTGCCGCGACAGGGATAGCTCCTACGAGCAGTACTTC	CACRDRDSSYEQYF	.	TRBD1	TRBV30	TRBJ2-7	14
TGCAGTGCAACTACGGGTAGGGGAAGAAACACCATATATTTT	CSATTGRGRNTIYF	medium-sized	.	TRBV20-1	TRBJ1-3	14
TGTGCCAGCAGCCATTCCTCGGGGCCGGCCGTTTGGAGCCACGAGCAGTACTTC	CASSHSSGPAVWSHEQYF	many	.	TRBV4-2	TRBJ2-7	18
TGTGCCAGCACCGAATTCGACTCCCCAGGGATAATTATTAATGAGCAGTTCTTC	CASTEFDSPGIIINEQFF	many	.	TRBV11-3	TRBJ2-1	18
TGCGCCAGCAGCCAAGTTGGGCCCGGCGGGTATGGCTACACCTTC	CASSQVGPGGYGYTF	many	.	TRBV4-1	TRBJ1-2	15
TGTGCCAGCTCACCACCGAGAGGGGAGGGCTACGAGCAGTACTTC	CASSPPRGEGYEQYF	.	TRBD2	TRBV18	TRBJ2-7	15
TGTGCCACCTGGCCCCCCCCAGCGGAAATGAGGGAGACCCAGTACTTC	CATWPPPAEMRETQYF	medium-sized	.	TRBV6-2/TRBV6-3	TRBJ2-5	16
TGTGCCAGCAGTTTAGCGCTGGGTTCACCCCTCCACTTT	CASSLALGSPLHF	many	.	TRBV12-3/TRBV12-4	TRBJ1-6	13
TGTGCCAGCAGCGTAGATCCCTCATACAATGAGCAGTTCTTC	CASSVDPSYNEQFF	.	.	TRBV9	TRBJ2-1	14
TGCAGTGCTAGATCCGGGACTGGGGCTAATAAGCCCCACCATTTT	CSARSGTGANKPHHF	once	.	TRBV20-1	TRBJ1-5	15
TGTGCCAGCAGCAGGGGTCCGGGACGGTATAGCAATCAGCCCCAGCATTTT	CASSRGPGRYSNQPQHF	many	.	TRBV6-2/TRBV6-3	TRBJ1-5	17
TGTGCCTGCAGCTTATATCCGGGCTCCTACGAGCAGAACTTC	CACSLYPGSYEQNF	.	.	TRBV7-3	TRBJ2-7	14
TGCGCCAGCAGCCAGGAGGTGAGCGGGAGGGCACTAACAGATACGCAGTATTTT	CASSQEVSGRALTDTQYF	many	TRBD2	TRBV4-3	TRBJ2-3	18
TGTGCCAGCAGTTTCCCTGGACGTTACAATGAGCAGTTCTTC	CASSFPGRYNEQFF	few	.	TRBV28	TRBJ2-1	14
TGTGCCAGCAGTTGGACTTTTACGGCGGGGGTGGTACCAGATACGCAGTATTTT	CASSWTFTAGVVPDTQYF	many	TRBD2	TRBV27	TRBJ2-3	18
TGTGCCAGCAGTGCCGACCGAGGCGGAAGTGGTGAGCAGTTCTTC	CASSADRGGSGEQFF	few	.	TRBV6-1	TRBJ2-1	15
TGTGCCAGCAGTTCACCGGGACAGGCGAACTATGGCTACACCTTC	CASSSPGQANYGYTF	many	TRBD1	TRBV6-1	TRBJ1-2	15
TGTGCCAGCAGTTTATTGGTAGCGGGAGGGCCGGGGGATACGCAGTATTTT	CASSLLVAGGPGDTQYF	many	TRBD2	TRBV27	TRBJ2-3	17
TGTGCCAGCAGCTTAGCCACAGGGAGGCAGTACTTC	CASSLATGRQYF	many	.	TRBV7-3	TRBJ2-7	12
TGTGCCAGCAGCCCTTCCCTAGCGGTCAACTACGAGCAGTACTTC	CASSPSLAVNYEQYF	.	TRBD2	TRBV9	TRBJ2-7	15
TGTGCCAGCAGCGGGGGCCGGGGAGAACCTTTCTTT	CASSGGRGEPFF	once	.	TRBV6-2/TRBV6-3	TRBJ1-1	12
TGTGCCACAGCGACAGGGGGGTCCGGGGAGCTGTTTTTT	CATATGGSGELFF	.	TRBD1	TRBV27	TRBJ2-2	13
TGTGCCAGCAGCGTGGGTGGGGGGGCCCAGCATTTT	CASSVGGGAQHF	many	.	TRBV7-9	TRBJ1-5	12
TGCAGTGCGGCAGGGGAAGAGACCCAGTACTTC	CSAAGEETQYF	many	.	TRBV20-1	TRBJ2-5	11
TGTGCCAGCAGCTTAAAGACTAGCTGGCTCGCAGATACGCAGTATTTT	CASSLKTSWLADTQYF	many	TRBD2	TRBV11-1	TRBJ2-3	16
TGTGCCAGCAGCTTACAGCACAATCAGCCCCAGCATTTT	CASSLQHNQPQHF	medium-sized	.	TRBV7-2	TRBJ1-5	13
TGTGCCAGCAGTTACTCCCTAGTTGGGGGCGGCAACGAGCAGTACTTC	CASSYSLVGGGNEQYF	many	.	TRBV6-2/TRBV6-3	TRBJ2-7	16
TGCGCCAGCAGCCCTCGTACAGGTCCGGGAGGAGGAAACACCATATATTTT	CASSPRTGPGGGNTIYF	.	.	TRBV5-1	TRBJ1-3	17
TGTGCCAGCAGCAAAGACAGGTGGGGGGACACCATATATTTT	CASSKDRWGDTIYF	many	.	TRBV7-9	TRBJ1-3	14
TGTGCCAGCAGCTTAATTGTGGGATACGAGCAGTACTTC	CASSLIVGYEQYF	.	.	TRBV7-2	TRBJ2-7	13
TGCGCCAGCGGTACAGGGGGTTCCGAAAACACCATATATTTT	CASGTGGSENTIYF	many	TRBD1	TRBV10-1	TRBJ1-3	14
TGTGCCAGTAGTATAGGCCAGGGGCGGACTAATGAAAAACTGTTTTTT	CASSIGQGRTNEKLFF	many	.	TRBV19	TRBJ1-4	16
TGTGCCAGCAGCCCGAGAGGTGGCTACACCTTC	CASSPRGGYTF	many	.	TRBV6-2/TRBV6-3	TRBJ1-2	11
TGTGCCAGCAGTTTTCGGGGGGCCGGACATGGCTACACCTTC	CASSFRGAGHGYTF	many	.	TRBV12-3/TRBV12-4	TRBJ1-2	14
TGTGCCAGCAGTGAGGGCGGGGGCTCGGATCAGCCCCAGCATTTT	CASSEGGGSDQPQHF	.	.	TRBV6-1	TRBJ1-5	15
TGTGCCAGCAGCCCTGGACAGGGGACTGAAGCTTTCTTT	CASSPGQGTEAFF	.	TRBD1	TRBV11-3	TRBJ1-1	13
TGTGCCAGCAGCTCGCCCGGACAGGGTTCAAGAGATACGCAGTATTTT	CASSSPGQGSRDTQYF	many	TRBD1	TRBV5-6	TRBJ2-3	16
TGTGCCAGCAGCCAGGGACTGAAGAATTACAATGAGCAGTTCTTC	CASSQGLKNYNEQFF	.	.	TRBV11-3	TRBJ2-1	15
TGCAGTGCCACAAGTCAGACTAGCGGGAGTTACGAGCAGTACTTC	CSATSQTSGSYEQYF	medium-sized	TRBD2	TRBV20-1	TRBJ2-7	15